The clone carrying this TCR beta chain was detected once. Sequencing was performed with immunoSEQ multiplex PCR; in TCRdb, only in-frame clones are kept and a portion is missing. The table has 40,000 to 55,000 clones, roughly 78% seen once; the top ten hold roughly a third. Indicated time point: cycle 4 day 1 (C4D1), after 5 to 7 weeks of nivolumab. Each patient experienced a relapse that followed autologous stem cell transplantation, and brentuximab vedotin exposure varied. Per the germline V gene, CDR1 is SGHTA and CDR2 is FQGTGA. This CDR3 region has 15 residues. V shed 4 bases and J shed 0 bases, with 11 bases lying between them. These data belong to a study of PD-1 blockade in classical Hodgkin lymphoma.

The source is a human donor with classical Hodgkin lymphoma. This specimen was peripheral blood mononuclear cells (PBMCs), taken before the fourth cycle of nivolumab. This sequence joins TRBV7-3 and TRBJ2-3; D is perhaps TRBD2 (6 bases). In DNA form, the CDR3 reads TGTGCCAGCAGCTCGTGGACTATTAGCACAGATACGCAGTATTTT. This gives the protein CASSSWTISTDTQYF.